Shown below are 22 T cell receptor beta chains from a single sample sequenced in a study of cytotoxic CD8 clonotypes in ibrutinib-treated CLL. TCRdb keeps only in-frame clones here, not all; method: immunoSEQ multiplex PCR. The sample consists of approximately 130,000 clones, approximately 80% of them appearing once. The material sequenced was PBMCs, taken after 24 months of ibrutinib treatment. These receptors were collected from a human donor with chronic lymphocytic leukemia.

CDR3 DNA sequence: TGTGCCACCGACGAGGGGTTGAACACCGGGGAGCTGTTTTTT. Translated: CATDEGLNTGELFF. J is TRBJ2-2 and V is TRBV2; D possibly matches TRBD1 or TRBD2 (5 bases each). V lost 10 bases, J lost 1 base, and 13 bases lay in between. Germline loops: CDR1 SNHLY, CDR2 FYNNEI. The CDR3 has 14 residues.

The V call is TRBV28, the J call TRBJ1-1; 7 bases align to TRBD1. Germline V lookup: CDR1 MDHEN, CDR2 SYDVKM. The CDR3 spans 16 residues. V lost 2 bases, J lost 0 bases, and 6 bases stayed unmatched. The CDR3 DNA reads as TGTGCCAGCAGTTTAGAGGGGGCTGGGTTGAACACTGAAGCTTTCTTT. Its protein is CASSLEGAGLNTEAFF.

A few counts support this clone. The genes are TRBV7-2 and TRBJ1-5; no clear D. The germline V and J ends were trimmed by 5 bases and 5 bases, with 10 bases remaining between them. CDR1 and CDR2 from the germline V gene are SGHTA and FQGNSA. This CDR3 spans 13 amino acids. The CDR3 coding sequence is TGTGCCAGCAGCCGAAGCCAAGATCAGCCCCAGCATTTT. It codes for CASSRSQDQPQHF.

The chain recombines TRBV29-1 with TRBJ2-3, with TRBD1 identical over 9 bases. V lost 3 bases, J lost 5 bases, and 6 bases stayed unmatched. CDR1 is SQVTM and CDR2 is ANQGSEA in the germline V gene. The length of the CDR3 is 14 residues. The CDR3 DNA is TGCAGCGTTGAGGGGGGGACAGGGTTAGATACGCAGTATTTT. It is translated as CSVEGGTGLDTQYF.

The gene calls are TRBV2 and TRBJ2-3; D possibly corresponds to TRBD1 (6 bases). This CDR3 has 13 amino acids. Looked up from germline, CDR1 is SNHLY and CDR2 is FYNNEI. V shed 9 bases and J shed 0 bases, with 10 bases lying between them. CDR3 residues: CASVGGSTDTQYF. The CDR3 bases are TGTGCCAGTGTAGGGGGTAGCACAGATACGCAGTATTTT.

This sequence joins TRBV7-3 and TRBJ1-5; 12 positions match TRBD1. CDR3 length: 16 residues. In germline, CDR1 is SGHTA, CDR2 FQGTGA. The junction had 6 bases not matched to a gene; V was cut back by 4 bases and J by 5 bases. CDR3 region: CASSSSRDRGHQPQHF. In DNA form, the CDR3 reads TGTGCCAGCAGCTCCTCCCGGGACAGGGGGCATCAGCCCCAGCATTTT.

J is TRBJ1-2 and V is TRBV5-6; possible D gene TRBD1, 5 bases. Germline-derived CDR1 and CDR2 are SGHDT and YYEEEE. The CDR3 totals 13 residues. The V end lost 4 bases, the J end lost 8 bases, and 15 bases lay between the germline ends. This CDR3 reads CASSKPSRDGYTF. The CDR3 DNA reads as TGTGCCAGCAGCAAACCATCCAGGGACGGCTACACCTTC.

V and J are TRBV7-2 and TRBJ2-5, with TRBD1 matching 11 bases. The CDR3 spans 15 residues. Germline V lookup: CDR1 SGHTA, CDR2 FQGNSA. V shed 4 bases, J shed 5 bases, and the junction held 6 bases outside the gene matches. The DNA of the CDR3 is TGTGCCAGCAGCTCGGACAGGGGGCGATGGGAGACCCAGTACTTC. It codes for CASSSDRGRWETQYF. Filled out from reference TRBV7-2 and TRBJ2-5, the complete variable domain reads GAGVSQSPSNKVTEKGKDVELRCDPISGHTALYWYRQSLGQGLEFLIYFQGNSAPDKSGLPSDRFSAERTGGSVSTLTIQRTQQEDSAVYLCASSSDRGRWETQYFGPGTRLLVL.

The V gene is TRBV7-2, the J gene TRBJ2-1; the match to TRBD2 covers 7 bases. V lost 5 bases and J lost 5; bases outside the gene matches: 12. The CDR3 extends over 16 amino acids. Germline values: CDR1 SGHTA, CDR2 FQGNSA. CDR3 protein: CASSPNRASGHNEQFF. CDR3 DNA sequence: TGTGCCAGCAGCCCGAACCGGGCTAGCGGTCACAATGAGCAGTTCTTC. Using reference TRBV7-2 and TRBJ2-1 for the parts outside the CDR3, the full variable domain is GAGVSQSPSNKVTEKGKDVELRCDPISGHTALYWYRQSLGQGLEFLIYFQGNSAPDKSGLPSDRFSAERTGGSVSTLTIQRTQQEDSAVYLCASSPNRASGHNEQFFGPGTRLTVL.

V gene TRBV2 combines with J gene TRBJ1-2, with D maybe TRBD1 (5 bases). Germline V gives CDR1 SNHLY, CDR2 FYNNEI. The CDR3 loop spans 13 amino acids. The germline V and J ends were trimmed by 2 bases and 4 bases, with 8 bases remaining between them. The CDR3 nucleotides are TGTGCCAGCAGTGAACGGGGACGCTATGGCTACACCTTC. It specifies CASSERGRYGYTF.

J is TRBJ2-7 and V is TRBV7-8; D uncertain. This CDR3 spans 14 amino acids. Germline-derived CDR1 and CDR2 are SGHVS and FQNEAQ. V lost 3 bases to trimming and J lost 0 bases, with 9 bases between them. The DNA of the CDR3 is TGTGCCAGCAGCTTGATCAGGAACTCCTACGAGCAGTACTTC. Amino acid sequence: CASSLIRNSYEQYF. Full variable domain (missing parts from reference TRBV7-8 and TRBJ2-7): GAGVSQSPRYKVAKRGQDVALRCDPISGHVSLFWYQQALGQGPEFLTYFQNEAQLDKSGLPSDRFFAERPEGSVSTLKIQRTQQEDSAVYLCASSLIRNSYEQYFGPGTRLTVT.

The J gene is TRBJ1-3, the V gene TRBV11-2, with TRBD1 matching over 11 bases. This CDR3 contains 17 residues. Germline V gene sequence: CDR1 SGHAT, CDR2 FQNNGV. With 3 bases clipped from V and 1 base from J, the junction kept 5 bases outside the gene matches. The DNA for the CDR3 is TGTGCCAGCAGCTTTAGTGGACAGGGGGCATCTGGAAACACCATATATTTT. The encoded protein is CASSFSGQGASGNTIYF.

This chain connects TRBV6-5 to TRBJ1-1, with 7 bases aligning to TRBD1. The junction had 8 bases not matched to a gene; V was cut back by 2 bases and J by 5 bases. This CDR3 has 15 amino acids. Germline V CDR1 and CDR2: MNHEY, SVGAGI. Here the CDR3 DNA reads TGTGCCAGCAGTTACCCAGGGACAGCACTGACTGAAGCTTTCTTT. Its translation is CASSYPGTALTEAFF.

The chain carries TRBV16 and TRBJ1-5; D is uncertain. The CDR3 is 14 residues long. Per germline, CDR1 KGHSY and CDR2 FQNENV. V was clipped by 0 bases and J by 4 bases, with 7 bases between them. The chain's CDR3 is CASSQSEVNQPQHF. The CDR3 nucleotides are TGTGCCAGCAGCCAATCGGAGGTTAATCAGCCCCAGCATTTT.

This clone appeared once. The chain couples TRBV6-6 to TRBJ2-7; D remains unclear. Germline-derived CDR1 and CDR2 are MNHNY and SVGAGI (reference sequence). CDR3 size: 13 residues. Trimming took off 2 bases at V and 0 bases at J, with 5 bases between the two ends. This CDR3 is CASSYLTSYEQYF. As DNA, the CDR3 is TGTGCCAGCAGTTACCTGACCTCCTACGAGCAGTACTTC.

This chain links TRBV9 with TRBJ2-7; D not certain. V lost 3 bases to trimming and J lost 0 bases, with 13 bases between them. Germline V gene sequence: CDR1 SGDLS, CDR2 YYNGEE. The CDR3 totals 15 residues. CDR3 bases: TGTGCCAGCAGCGCCACGGACGGGTCCTCCTACGAGCAGTACTTC. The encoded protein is CASSATDGSSYEQYF.

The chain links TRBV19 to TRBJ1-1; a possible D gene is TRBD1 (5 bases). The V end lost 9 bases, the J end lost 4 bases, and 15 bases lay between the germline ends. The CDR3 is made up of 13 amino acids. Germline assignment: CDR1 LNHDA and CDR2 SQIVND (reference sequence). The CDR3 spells CASRPRGSTEAFF. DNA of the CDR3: TGTGCCAGCCGACCTCGGGGGAGCACTGAAGCTTTCTTT.

In nucleotides, the CDR3 is TGTGCCAGCAGCTTAGCGGGGCAGGGAAACACTGAAGCTTTCTTT. It is translated as CASSLAGQGNTEAFF. This chain uses TRBV7-6 with TRBJ1-1, with D tentatively TRBD1 (5 bases). The V end was cut by 0 bases, the J end by 2 bases, with 10 bases between. CDR3 length equals 15 residues. Germline lookup yields CDR1 SGHVS and CDR2 FNYEAQ.

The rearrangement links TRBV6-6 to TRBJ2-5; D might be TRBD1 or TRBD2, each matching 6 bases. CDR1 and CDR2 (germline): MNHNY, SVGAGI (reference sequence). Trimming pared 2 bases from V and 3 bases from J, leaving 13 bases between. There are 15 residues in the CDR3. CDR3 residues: CASSYPGGAKETQYF. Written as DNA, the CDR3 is TGTGCCAGCAGTTACCCCGGGGGCGCGAAAGAGACCCAGTACTTC.

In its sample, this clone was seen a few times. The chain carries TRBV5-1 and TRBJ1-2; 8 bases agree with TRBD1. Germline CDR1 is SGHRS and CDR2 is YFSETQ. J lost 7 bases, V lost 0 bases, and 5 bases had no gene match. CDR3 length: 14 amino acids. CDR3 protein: CASSLAQTGVGYTF. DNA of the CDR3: TGCGCCAGCAGCTTGGCCCAGACAGGGGTTGGCTACACCTTC. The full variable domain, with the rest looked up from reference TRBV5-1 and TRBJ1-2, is KAGVTQTPRYLIKTRGQQVTLSCSPISGHRSVSWYQQTPGQGLQFLFEYFSETQRNKGNFPGRFSGRQFSNSRSEMNVSTLELGDSALYLCASSLAQTGVGYTFGSGTRLTVV.

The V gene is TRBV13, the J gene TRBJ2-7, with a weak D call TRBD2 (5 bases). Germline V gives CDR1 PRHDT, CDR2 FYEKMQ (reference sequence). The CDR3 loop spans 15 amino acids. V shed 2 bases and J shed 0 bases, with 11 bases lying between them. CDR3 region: CASSLSGEGSYEQYF. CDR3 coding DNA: TGTGCCAGCAGCTTAAGCGGCGAGGGCTCCTACGAGCAGTACTTC.

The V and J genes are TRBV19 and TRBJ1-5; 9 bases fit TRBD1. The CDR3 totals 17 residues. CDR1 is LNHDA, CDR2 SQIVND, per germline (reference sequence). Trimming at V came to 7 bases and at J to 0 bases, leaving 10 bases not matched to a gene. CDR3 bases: TGTGCCAGTATCGAGACCGGGACAGGGAATAGCAATCAGCCCCAGCATTTT. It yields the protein CASIETGTGNSNQPQHF.